This passage covers 11 T cell receptor beta chains from one sample sequenced in a study of control samples from healthy donors and cancer patients. Some clones are missing from TCRdb's copy, which holds only in-frame ones; the method was immunoSEQ multiplex PCR. The sample has roughly 52,000 clones, over 85% seen once; the top ten hold about 2.4%. The sequenced sample was blood. Receptors were obtained from a man younger than 40 in good health.

This clone was observed a single time. Other DNA sequences in the same sample also yield this CDR3. The chain uses TRBV19 and TRBJ2-7; perhaps TRBD2 as D (6 bases). Trimming pared 3 bases from V and 1 base from J, leaving 10 bases between. This CDR3 comprises 14 residues. Looked up from germline, CDR1 is LNHDA and CDR2 is SQIVND (reference sequence). The CDR3 loop is CASSIGGLSYEQYF. CDR3 bases: TGTGCCAGTAGTATTGGCGGACTATCCTACGAGCAGTACTTC.

The rearrangement links TRBV18 to TRBJ2-5; a possible D gene is TRBD2 (5 bases). V lost 2 bases to trimming and J lost 4 bases, with 11 bases between them. Germline V gene data show CDR1 as KGHSH and CDR2 as LQKENI. The CDR3 consists of 14 residues. CDR3 bases: TGTGCCAGCTCACCAAGTCGGGGTGGAGAGACCCAGTACTTC. It yields the protein CASSPSRGGETQYF.

The rearrangement uses TRBV5-8 and TRBJ2-7; no definite D call. This CDR3 contains 18 residues. Germline V CDR1 and CDR2: SGHTS, YDEGEE. V was clipped by 0 bases and J by 0 bases, with 19 bases between them. The chain's CDR3 is CASSLGQLNTKSSYEQYF. The CDR3 coding sequence is TGTGCCAGCAGCTTGGGCCAGCTAAATACCAAGAGCTCCTACGAGCAGTACTTC.

This clone was recorded once. V is TRBV9 and J is TRBJ2-1; D unresolved. The CDR3 spans 16 residues. V was pared by 4 bases and J by 0 bases, with 14 bases between. Germline V CDR1 and CDR2: SGDLS, YYNGEE. The CDR3 DNA follows: TGTGCCAGCAGCCCGATCGGCCCTAGCTCCTACAATGAGCAGTTCTTC. Translated: CASSPIGPSSYNEQFF. Based on the CDR3 plus reference TRBV9 and TRBJ2-1, the full variable domain is DSGVTQTPKHLITATGQRVTLRCSPRSGDLSVYWYQQSLDQGLQFLIQYYNGEERAKGNILERFSAQQFPDLHSELNLSSLELGDSALYFCASSPIGPSSYNEQFFGPGTRLTVL.

The genes are TRBV18 and TRBJ2-3; D is uncertain. Looked up from germline, CDR1 is KGHSH and CDR2 is LQKENI. The V end lost 1 base, the J end lost 3 bases, and 5 bases lay between the germline ends. This CDR3 comprises 13 residues. CDR3 sequence (DNA): TGTGCCAGCTCACCACGAGAAACAGATACGCAGTATTTT. Protein product: CASSPRETDTQYF.

This chain connects TRBV18 to TRBJ1-3; a weak D match, TRBD1 (5 bases). V was shortened by 3 bases and J by 4 bases, with 7 bases between the two germline ends. The length of the CDR3 is 13 residues. The germline V gene encodes CDR1 KGHSH and CDR2 LQKENI. The CDR3 DNA is TGTGCCAGCTCACCGGGGCAGGGAAACACCATATATTTT. Its protein product is CASSPGQGNTIYF.

This chain connects TRBV7-6 to TRBJ1-1; no clear D gene. Germline V gives CDR1 SGHVS, CDR2 FNYEAQ. The V and J ends lost 2 bases and 3 bases respectively, with 7 bases between them. The CDR3 totals 13 residues. CDR3 amino acids: CASSLFGDTEAFF. CDR3 coding DNA: TGTGCCAGCAGCTTATTTGGTGACACTGAAGCTTTCTTT.

A single count supports this clone. The V and J genes are TRBV5-6 and TRBJ2-3; 8 bases match TRBD2. With V trimmed by 4 bases and J by 0 bases, 7 bases remained unmatched. Germline V gene sequence: CDR1 SGHDT, CDR2 YYEEEE. The CDR3 runs to 16 residues. CDR3 residues: CASSPVAGRSTDTQYF. The CDR3 nucleotides read TGTGCCAGCAGCCCGGTAGCGGGAAGAAGCACAGATACGCAGTATTTT.

CDR3 nucleotides: TGTGCCAGCAGCTTGGGGGGAGCTTTCTTT. Amino acid sequence: CASSLGGAFF. This chain links TRBV5-8 with TRBJ1-1; no clear D gene. The CDR3 loop spans 10 amino acids. Germline V gives CDR1 SGHTS, CDR2 YDEGEE. V was clipped by 0 bases and J by 10 bases, with 4 bases between them.

This clone was recorded only once. The rearrangement joins TRBV28 to TRBJ1-6; TRBD1 might be the D (6 bases). Trimming cost V 6 bases and J 9 bases, with 18 bases left between them. Germline CDR1 reads MDHEN; CDR2 reads SYDVKM. The length of the CDR3 is 15 residues. CDR3 loop: CASSPLQGGGSPLHF. The CDR3 DNA reads as TGTGCCAGCAGCCCATTACAGGGTGGCGGTTCACCCCTCCACTTT.

This clone has just one count. The rearrangement joins TRBV18 to TRBJ1-1, with D unclear. This CDR3 region has 15 residues. Germline lookup yields CDR1 KGHSH and CDR2 LQKENI. V was clipped by 6 bases and J by 1 base, with 15 bases between them. The chain's CDR3 is CASSPELQRNTEAFF. In nucleotides, the CDR3 is TGTGCCAGCTCCCCCGAACTCCAGCGGAACACTGAAGCTTTCTTT.